This is a list of T cell receptor beta chains from one sample in a study of T cell responses to AZD1222 COVID-19 vaccine. The data were produced by immunoSEQ multiplex PCR, yet TCRdb's version contains in-frame clones alone and is incomplete. The table lists approximately 180,000 clones, 85% to 90% of them singletons. The sequenced sample was peripheral blood, obtained 28 days after the second dose of the MenACWY control vaccine. These TCRs come from an adult who received the MenACWY meningococcal vaccine as a control. The CDR3 runs from the conserved cysteine through the conserved F or W. The order of the fields is CDR3 length, clone size, V gene, D gene, J gene, CDR3 DNA, CDR3 protein. The D gene is left open where the match is weak. Clone size is given for some rows only: seen once, a few or many times, or a class if the clone is expanded.

10	once	TRBV28	.	TRBJ2-7	TGTGCCAGCTCAGGGAGCGAGCAGTACTTC	CASSGSEQYF
11	.	TRBV5-6	.	TRBJ2-7	TGTGCCAGCAGCTCCCGGCGCGAGCAGTACTTC	CASSSRREQYF
16	.	TRBV11-2	.	TRBJ1-3	TGTGCCAGCAGCTTAAGCGGGACAAGCTCTGGAAACACCATATATTTT	CASSLSGTSSGNTIYF
14	.	TRBV11-2	.	TRBJ2-5	TGTGCCAGCAGCTTCCAGGGGGGCCCAGAGACCCAGTACTTC	CASSFQGGPETQYF
16	.	TRBV1	.	TRBJ2-7	TGCACCAGCAGTCACGGAACCGGGACGAAACCCTACGAGCAGTACTTC	CTSSHGTGTKPYEQYF
13	.	TRBV24-1	.	TRBJ2-1	TGTGCCACCAGTGCTCCGACTAGCAATGAGCAGTTCTTC	CATSAPTSNEQFF
12	.	TRBV6-5	TRBD1	TRBJ1-1	TGTGCTCACAGGGGTGGTCGAACTGAAGCTTTCTTT	CAHRGGRTEAFF
13	.	TRBV29-1	.	TRBJ1-2	TGCAGCGTTGGGTCGAGGCCTAACTATGGCTACACCTTC	CSVGSRPNYGYTF
16	.	TRBV24-1	TRBD2	TRBJ2-2	TGTGCCACCAGTGACCGAGGGACTAGTTTGACCGGGGAGCTGTTTTTT	CATSDRGTSLTGELFF
13	.	TRBV5-6	TRBD1	TRBJ2-2	TGTGCCAGCAGCTTCAGGGGGAGCGGGGAGCTGTTTTTT	CASSFRGSGELFF
14	.	TRBV30	.	TRBJ1-5	TGTGCCTGGGGGCCGGGGAGCGGCAATCAGCCCCAGCATTTT	CAWGPGSGNQPQHF
13	.	TRBV28	.	TRBJ2-7	TGTGCCAGCAGCCAGGACGTCCCCGACGAGCAGTACTTC	CASSQDVPDEQYF
15	.	TRBV27	TRBD1	TRBJ1-5	TGTGCCAGCAGTACGACAGGGAATAGCAATCAGCCCCAGCATTTT	CASSTTGNSNQPQHF